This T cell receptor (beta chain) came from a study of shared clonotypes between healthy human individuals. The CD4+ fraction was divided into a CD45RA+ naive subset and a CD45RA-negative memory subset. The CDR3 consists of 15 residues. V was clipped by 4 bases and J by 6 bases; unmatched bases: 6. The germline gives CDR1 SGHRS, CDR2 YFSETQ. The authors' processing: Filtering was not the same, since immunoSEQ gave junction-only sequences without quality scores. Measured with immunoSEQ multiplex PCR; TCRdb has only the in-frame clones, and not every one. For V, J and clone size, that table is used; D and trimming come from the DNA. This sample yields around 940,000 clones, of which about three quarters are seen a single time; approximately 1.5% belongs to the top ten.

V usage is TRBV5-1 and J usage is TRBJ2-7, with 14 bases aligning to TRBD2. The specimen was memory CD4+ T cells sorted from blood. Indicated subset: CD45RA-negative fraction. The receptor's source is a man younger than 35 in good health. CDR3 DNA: TGCGCCAGCAGCCTCGGGACTAGCGGGGGAGGCGAGCAGTACTTC. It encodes CASSLGTSGGGEQYF.